This T cell receptor beta chain stems from a study of T cells and Merkel cell carcinoma outcomes. Sequenced by immunoSEQ multiplex PCR; TCRdb stores in-frame clones only, minus some. Counted here are 3,600 or so clones, around 92% occurring once; the ten biggest clones make up just under 2%. V was trimmed by 1 base and J by 2 bases, leaving 11 bases between them. The CDR3 has 15 amino acids. In germline, CDR1 is MDHEN, CDR2 SYDVKM. The V call is TRBV28, the J call TRBJ2-5; D possibly corresponds to TRBD1 (5 bases). Sample: tumor tissue from Merkel cell carcinoma. The source is a human donor with Merkel cell carcinoma. The CDR3 loop is CASSLYLTVQETQYF. The CDR3 bases are TGTGCCAGCAGTTTATATCTGACAGTTCAAGAGACCCAGTACTTC.